Sequencing of this T cell receptor beta chain was carried out in a study of T cell repertoires in ileal Crohn's disease. Across the whole study: At surgery, under 40% of patients smoked, with median disease duration 7.9 years. Thiopurines (around eleven) or anti-TNF agents (more than 17) were given postoperatively to about half. Regarding the study as a whole: Compared with CD4 T cells, sorted CD8 cells carried more expanded clones. Compared with non-smokers, active smokers at surgery showed more clonal expansions.

This clone was detected a few times. The antigen is not known. The data were produced by immunoSEQ multiplex PCR, yet TCRdb's version contains in-frame clones alone and is incomplete. This sample has some 16,000 clones, with around 93% found just once. V gave up 7 bases and J gave up 4 bases, with 17 bases separating them. Looked up from germline, CDR1 is MDHEN and CDR2 is SYDVKM. The CDR3 is made up of 14 amino acids. V gene TRBV28 combines with J gene TRBJ2-7, with D possibly TRBD2 on 5 matching bases. Sequencing was carried out using ileal tissue. The TCR sequence derives from an adult with Crohn's disease. The CDR3 DNA follows: TGTGCCAGCATTAAACGTGGACTCGAGTACGAGCAGTACTTC. Amino acids: CASIKRGLEYEQYF.